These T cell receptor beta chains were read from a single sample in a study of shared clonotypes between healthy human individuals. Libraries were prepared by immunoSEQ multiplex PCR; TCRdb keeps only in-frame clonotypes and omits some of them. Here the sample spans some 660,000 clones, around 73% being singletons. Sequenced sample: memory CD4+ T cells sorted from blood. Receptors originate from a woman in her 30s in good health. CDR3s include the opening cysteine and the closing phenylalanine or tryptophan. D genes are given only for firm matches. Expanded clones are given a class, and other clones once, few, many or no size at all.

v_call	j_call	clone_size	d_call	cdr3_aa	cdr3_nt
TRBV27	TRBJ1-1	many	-	CASRPLGASNTEAFF	TGTGCCAGCAGGCCCTTGGGGGCCTCGAACACTGAAGCTTTCTTT
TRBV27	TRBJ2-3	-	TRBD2	CASSASGKGADTQYF	TGTGCCAGCAGTGCCAGCGGGAAAGGGGCAGATACGCAGTATTTT
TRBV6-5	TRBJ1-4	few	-	CASGRSDNEKLFF	TGTGCCAGCGGCCGATCGGATAATGAAAAACTGTTTTTT
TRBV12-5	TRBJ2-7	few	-	CASGLAPVSESYEQYF	TGTGCTAGTGGTTTGGCCCCGGTAAGCGAGTCCTACGAGCAGTACTTC
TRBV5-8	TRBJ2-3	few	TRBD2	CASSPAPLAAHSTDTQYF	TGTGCCAGCAGCCCAGCCCCACTAGCGGCTCATAGCACAGATACGCAGTATTTT
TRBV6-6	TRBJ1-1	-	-	CASSYSGGNTEAFF	TGTGCCAGCAGTTACTCGGGGGGGAACACTGAAGCTTTCTTT
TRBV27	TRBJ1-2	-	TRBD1	CASSPPGGAYGYTF	TGTGCCAGCAGCCCTCCAGGGGGCGCTTATGGCTACACCTTC
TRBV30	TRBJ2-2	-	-	CAWSVRRGGGELFF	TGTGCCTGGAGTGTCCGGCGGGGAGGCGGGGAGCTGTTTTTT
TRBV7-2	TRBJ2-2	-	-	CASSLWASETGELFF	TGTGCCAGCAGCTTATGGGCTAGCGAGACCGGGGAGCTGTTTTTT
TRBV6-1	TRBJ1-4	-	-	CASSGQGNEKLFF	TGTGCCAGCAGTGGGCAGGGGAATGAAAAACTGTTTTTT
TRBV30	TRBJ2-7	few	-	CARSSGHFYEQYF	TGTGCCCGGTCCTCGGGACACTTCTACGAGCAGTACTTC
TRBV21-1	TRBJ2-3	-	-	CASRERTDTQYF	TGTGCCAGCAGGGAACGCACAGATACGCAGTATTTT
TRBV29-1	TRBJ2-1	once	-	CSVEKISGRTYNEQFF	TGCAGCGTTGAAAAGATTTCGGGCAGGACCTACAATGAGCAGTTCTTC
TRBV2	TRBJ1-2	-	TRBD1	CASSLMGQEGYTF	TGTGCCAGCAGCCTCATGGGACAGGAGGGCTACACCTTC
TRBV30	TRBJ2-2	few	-	CAWSAPPRGDTGELFF	TGTGCCTGGAGTGCCCCCCCTAGGGGGGACACCGGGGAGCTGTTTTTT
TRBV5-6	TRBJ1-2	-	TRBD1	CASSRGTGEGYTF	TGTGCCAGCAGCCGGGGGACAGGTGAAGGCTACACCTTC
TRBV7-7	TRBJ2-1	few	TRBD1	CASSAGTGGHNEQFF	TGTGCCAGCAGCGCCGGGACAGGGGGCCACAATGAGCAGTTCTTC
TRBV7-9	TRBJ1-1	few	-	CASSSRDTGLGF	TGTGCCAGCAGCTCACGGGACACCGGGTTGGGGTTT
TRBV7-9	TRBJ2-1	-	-	CASSVPTLPEQFF	TGTGCCAGCAGCGTACCGACTCTTCCTGAGCAGTTCTTC
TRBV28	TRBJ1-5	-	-	CASSSPVSGRSQHF	TGTGCCAGCAGTTCCCCGGTCAGTGGACGGTCCCAGCATTTT
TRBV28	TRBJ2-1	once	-	CASNPGNEQFF	TGTGCCAGCAACCCGGGGAATGAGCAGTTCTTC
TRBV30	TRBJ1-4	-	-	CAWSWGPAAEKLFF	TGTGCCTGGAGTTGGGGACCGGCGGCTGAAAAACTGTTTTTT
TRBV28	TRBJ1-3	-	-	CASSPTGNSGNTIYF	TGTGCCAGCAGTCCAACAGGAAACTCTGGAAACACCATATATTTT
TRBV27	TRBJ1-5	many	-	CASSPRAGWGFSNQPQHF	TGTGCCAGCAGTCCCCGAGCAGGGTGGGGGTTTAGCAATCAGCCCCAGCATTTT